One and the same sample provided the 20 T cell receptor beta chains below, sequenced in a study of T cell responses to AZD1222 COVID-19 vaccine. Clones were sequenced by immunoSEQ multiplex PCR, and TCRdb holds only the in-frame ones, with some missing. The table lists 95,000 to 150,000 clones, 87% of them singletons. Sequences were derived from peripheral blood, sampled on day 0 of AZD1222 vaccination. The receptors were sampled from an adult in good health.

In its sample, this clone was seen once. J is TRBJ1-6 and V is TRBV7-2, with unresolved D. Germline-derived CDR1 and CDR2 are SGHTA and FQGNSA. CDR3 length: 13 amino acids. V lost 5 bases and J lost 17, with 19 bases in between. In DNA form, the CDR3 reads TGTGCCAGCAGCCCCGGTCCTAATTCTGGGGTCCACTTT. Amino acid sequence: CASSPGPNSGVHF.

A single count supports this clone. The chain employs TRBV5-1 and TRBJ2-1, with 7 bases aligning to TRBD1. The ends lost 4 bases at V and 5 bases at J; junction bases unmatched: 9. Germline V gives CDR1 SGHRS, CDR2 YFSETQ. This CDR3 is built from 15 residues. The CDR3 nucleotides are TGCGCCAGCAGCACCCGGGACAGCCGTAACAATGAGCAGTTCTTC. It encodes CASSTRDSRNNEQFF.

This chain joins TRBV19 and TRBJ1-1; D possibly corresponds to TRBD1 (5 bases). Trimming pared 4 bases from V and 0 bases from J, leaving 18 bases between. The CDR3 spans 17 residues. Germline CDR1 reads LNHDA; CDR2 reads SQIVND (reference sequence). The CDR3 DNA follows: TGTGCCAGTAGTAGTCCGCAGGGAAGGCTAATGAACACTGAAGCTTTCTTT. As protein: CASSSPQGRLMNTEAFF.

The J gene is TRBJ1-2, the V gene TRBV6-5, with 7 bases lining up with TRBD1. V lost 4 bases, J lost 5 bases, and 7 bases stayed unmatched. The CDR3 has 14 residues. Per germline, CDR1 MNHEY and CDR2 SVGAGI. Here the CDR3 reads CASSWGQLGYGYTF. The CDR3 nucleotides read TGTGCCAGCAGTTGGGGACAGTTGGGATATGGCTACACCTTC.

V and J are TRBV29-1 and TRBJ2-1, with D perhaps TRBD1 (5 bases). Germline CDR1 SQVTM, CDR2 ANQGSEA. Between the trimmed V and J ends, which lost 8 bases and 1 base, there was a span of 18 bases. The CDR3 is made up of 15 amino acids. As DNA, the CDR3 is TGCAGCCTTGGGGCAGGGAAAACTTCCTACAATGAGCAGTTCTTC. Its protein is CSLGAGKTSYNEQFF.

The chain couples TRBV30 to TRBJ1-1, with 8 positions matching TRBD1. V trimming: 3 bases; J trimming: 6 bases; junction bases outside the gene matches: 12. From germline, CDR1 is GTSNPN and CDR2 SVGIG (reference sequence). The CDR3 runs 15 residues. The CDR3 DNA sequence: TGTGCCTGGAGCGCGATGGACAGGGAAGGAGCTGAAGCTTTCTTT. Translated: CAWSAMDREGAEAFF. The entire variable domain, with the rest obtained from reference TRBV30 and TRBJ1-1, is as follows: SQTIHQWPATLVQPVGSPLSLECTVEGTSNPNLYWYRQAAGRGLQLLFYSVGIGQISSEVPQNLSASRPQDRQFILSSKKLLLSDSGFYLCAWSAMDREGAEAFFGQGTRLTVV.

This chain links TRBV5-4 with TRBJ1-6, with no clear D. This CDR3 contains 15 residues. V lost 0 bases and J 7 bases, leaving 11 bases between the germline ends. Germline CDR1 and CDR2: SGHNT and YYREEE (reference sequence). DNA for the CDR3: TGTGCCAGCAGCTTGGAAAGAAAAGTGAATTCACCCCTCCACTTT. Translation gives CASSLERKVNSPLHF.

DNA for the CDR3: TGTGCCAGCAGTTACTCTCCTGGGGGCACCGGGGAGCTGTTTTTT. It yields the protein CASSYSPGGTGELFF. This chain uses TRBV6-5 with TRBJ2-2, with D perhaps being TRBD1 or TRBD2 (5 bases each). The CDR3 contains 15 residues. Germline values: CDR1 MNHEY, CDR2 SVGAGI. Between the trimmed V and J ends, which lost 0 bases and 4 bases, there was a span of 9 bases.

The table lists this clone with a few counts. The gene calls are TRBV11-2 and TRBJ1-6; TRBD1 aligns across 7 bases. Germline CDR1 and CDR2: SGHAT and FQNNGV. CDR3 length: 15 residues. With V trimmed by 4 bases and J by 7 bases, 7 bases remained unmatched. Written as DNA, the CDR3 is TGTGCCAGCAGCTGGAGACAGGGCCTGAATTCACCCCTCCACTTT. It specifies CASSWRQGLNSPLHF.

Turning to this clone: The sample holds other DNA sequences that translate to the same CDR3. The rearrangement links TRBV27 to TRBJ2-7, with 9 bases identical to TRBD1. Germline trimming cut 6 bases from V and 2 bases from J; bases unmatched to any gene: 5. The CDR3 sequence is 14 residues long. The germline gives CDR1 MNHEY, CDR2 SMNVEV (reference sequence). This CDR3 is CASSSGQGAYEQYF. For the CDR3, the DNA is TGTGCCAGCAGCTCGGGACAGGGTGCCTACGAGCAGTACTTC.

The chain has TRBV3-1 (or the pseudogene TRBV3-2) and TRBJ2-3, with D possibly called TRBD1 or TRBD2 (5 bases each). Germline CDR1 LGHDT, CDR2 YNNKEL (reference sequence). This CDR3 comprises 16 residues. V dropped 3 bases and J dropped 2 bases, with 15 bases sitting between them. Here the CDR3 reads CASSQGPLFYTDTQYF. CDR3 sequence (DNA): TGTGCCAGCAGCCAGGGACCACTCTTTTACACAGATACGCAGTATTTT.

This clone was recorded only once. The V gene is TRBV4-1, the J gene TRBJ2-1; D is perhaps TRBD1 (6 bases). V was pared by 3 bases and J by 12 bases, with 21 bases between. Germline V gene sequence: CDR1 MGHRA, CDR2 YSYEKL. The CDR3 totals 15 residues. CDR3 DNA sequence: TGCGCCAGCAGCCAGGGACCGACAGGCCTATGGGGGCAGTTCTTC. It yields the protein CASSQGPTGLWGQFF.

The V call is TRBV7-8, the J call TRBJ2-7, with 7 bases matching TRBD1. This CDR3 region has 13 residues. V shed 6 bases, J shed 5 bases, and the junction held 7 bases outside the gene matches. CDR1 is SGHVS and CDR2 is FQNEAQ in the germline V gene. This CDR3 reads CASRNSQGDEQYF. The CDR3 DNA is TGTGCCAGCAGGAATAGCCAGGGGGACGAGCAGTACTTC.

The V and J genes are TRBV9 and TRBJ2-7; D remains ambiguous. Germline CDR1 SGDLS, CDR2 YYNGEE. The V gene lost 0 bases and the J gene lost 1 base, with 8 bases spanning the gap. The CDR3 runs to 14 residues. The CDR3 sequence: CASSVALSSYEQYF. The CDR3 bases are TGTGCCAGCAGCGTAGCTTTAAGTTCCTACGAGCAGTACTTC.

This clone occurred once. V gene TRBV18 combines with J gene TRBJ2-5, with TRBD2 identical over 8 bases. This CDR3 spans 15 amino acids. Trimming removed 6 bases from V and 2 bases from J; junction bases left unmatched: 8. Germline CDR1 is KGHSH and CDR2 is LQKENI. The CDR3 bases are TGTGCCAGCTCGCCGGGACTAGGGGAACAAGAGACCCAGTACTTC. Translation gives CASSPGLGEQETQYF.

This clone has a single count. V is TRBV6-6 and J is TRBJ1-4; 9 positions agree with TRBD1. CDR1 and CDR2 (germline): MNHNY, SVGAGI (reference sequence). The CDR3 contains 17 residues. The V and J ends lost 5 bases and 0 bases, in that order; junction bases with no gene match: 7. CDR3: CASSPGTGNATNEKLFF. The CDR3 DNA reads as TGTGCCAGCAGTCCCGGGACAGGGAATGCAACTAATGAAAAACTGTTTTTT.

This sequence joins TRBV3-1 (or the pseudogene TRBV3-2) and TRBJ1-2; D gene uncertain. V dropped 0 bases and J dropped 4 bases, with 12 bases sitting between them. CDR1 is LGHDT, CDR2 YNNKEL, per germline (reference sequence). This CDR3 has 15 residues. CDR3 sequence: CASSQDPAVPYGYTF. The CDR3 coding sequence is TGTGCCAGCAGCCAAGATCCGGCAGTGCCCTATGGCTACACCTTC.

The genes are TRBV18 and TRBJ1-2, with D uncertain. Looked up from germline, CDR1 is KGHSH and CDR2 is LQKENI. The CDR3 extends over 13 amino acids. Trimming removed 6 bases at V and 7 bases at J, with 15 bases between. This CDR3 is CASSPDRVSGYTF. The CDR3 DNA follows: TGTGCCAGCTCCCCCGATAGGGTCTCTGGCTACACCTTC.

The chain couples TRBV7-9 to TRBJ2-7; TRBD1 is a possible D gene (5 bases). The length of the CDR3 is 13 residues. V was trimmed by 3 bases and J by 2 bases, leaving 8 bases between them. Germline CDR1 SEHNR, CDR2 FQNEAQ (reference sequence). Here the CDR3 reads CASSLQGAYEQYF. The CDR3 bases are TGTGCCAGCAGCTTGCAGGGCGCCTACGAGCAGTACTTC.

V is TRBV29-1 and J is TRBJ1-1; 7 nucleotides agree with TRBD1. There are 13 residues in the CDR3. Germline V gene data show CDR1 as SQVTM and CDR2 as ANQGSEA. The ends lost 6 bases at V and 1 base at J; junction bases unmatched: 5. CDR3 loop: CSVSGGTNTEAFF. CDR3 bases: TGCAGCGTATCAGGGGGTACGAACACTGAAGCTTTCTTT. The full variable domain, completed using reference TRBV29-1 and TRBJ1-1, is SAVISQKPSRDICQRGTSLTIQCQVDSQVTMMFWYRQQPGQSLTLIATANQGSEATYESGFVIDKFPISRPNLTFSTLTVSNMSPEDSSIYLCSVSGGTNTEAFFGQGTRLTVV.